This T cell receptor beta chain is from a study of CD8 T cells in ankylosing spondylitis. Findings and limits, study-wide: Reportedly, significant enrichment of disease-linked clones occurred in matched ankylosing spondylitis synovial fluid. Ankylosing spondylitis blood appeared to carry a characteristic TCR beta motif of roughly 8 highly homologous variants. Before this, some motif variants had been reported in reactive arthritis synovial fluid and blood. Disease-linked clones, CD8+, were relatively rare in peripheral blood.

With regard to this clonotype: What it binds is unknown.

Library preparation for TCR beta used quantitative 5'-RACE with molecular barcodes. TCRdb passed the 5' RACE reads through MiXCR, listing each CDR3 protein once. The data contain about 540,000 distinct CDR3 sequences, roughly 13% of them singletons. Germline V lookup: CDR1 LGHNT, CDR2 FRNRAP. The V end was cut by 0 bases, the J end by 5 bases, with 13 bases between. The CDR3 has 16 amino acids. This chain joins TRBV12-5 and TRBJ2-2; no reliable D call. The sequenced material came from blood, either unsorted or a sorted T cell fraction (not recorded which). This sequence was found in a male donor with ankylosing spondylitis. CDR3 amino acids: CASGLVLVFRTGELFF. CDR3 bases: TGTGCTAGTGGTTTGGTACTGGTGTTTAGAACCGGGGAGCTGTTTTTT.